The text below deals with one TCR beta chain. TCRdb's table, derived via immunoSEQ multiplex PCR, lists solely in-frame clones and lacks some. The table shows hundreds of thousands of clones, with around 85% occurring only once. This CDR3 is 14 amino acids long. CDR1 is SGHDT, CDR2 YYEEEE, per germline. Germline trimming cut 4 bases from V and 1 base from J; bases unmatched to any gene: 3. These data originate in a study of blood T cell repertoires in COVID-19. For the study at large: COVID-19 samples from acute and convalescent phases originated in the United States, Italy and Spain.

Within 2 weeks of study entry, exposed participants had contacted a PCR-confirmed or clinician-diagnosed COVID-19 case. Sequencing was performed on PBMCs or T cells enriched from blood (not recorded which). The rearrangement links TRBV5-6 to TRBJ2-7, with 9 bases fitting TRBD1. This TCR came from a woman aged 25-40 years who had been exposed to COVID-19. The CDR3 DNA follows: TGTGCCAGCAGCCTAGGACAGGGGTCCTACGAGCAGTACTTC. It yields the protein CASSLGQGSYEQYF.